This T cell receptor beta chain was recorded in a study of cytomegalovirus exposure and HLA in healthy donors (dated by TCRdb to the late 2010s). At the level of the whole study: In an earlier analysis of approximately 640 of the donors, 276 Gb of sequence data and 120 million or so unique TCR beta sequences from about 179 million T cells were reported. All discovery cohort repertoires had been generated on a single sequencing platform. Using immunosequencing, the study profiled T cell repertoires from around 670 subjects and related those repertoires to cytomegalovirus serostatus. Typing coverage varied by locus: roughly 620-630 donors for A, B, C, DRB1 and DQB1; about 520 for DQA1; approximately 610 for DPA1; 400 to 480 for DPB1. Roughly 300 gigabases of sequencing data and about 92 million unique TCR sequences made up an early release that covered approximately 700 HLA-typed donors. Class I and class II HLA loci were covered by the typing at four-digit resolution. The study aimed to test whether signatures of past pathogen exposure could be identified by cataloging public T cell receptors. High-throughput TCR immunosequencing, statistical association of individual TCRs with disease status, and machine learning were combined to predict cytomegalovirus infection status. The genetic ancestry cluster associated with self-reported Caucasian donors included 81% of the roughly 400 genotyped donors. An earlier analysis of 500 to 650 of the donors applied high-throughput TCR beta sequencing to assess whether each TCR beta V gene segment acted as functional or pseudogenic. Genome-wide SNP genotypes for about 65% of the 666 donors were used in a later genetic analysis, which treated that subset as a discovery cohort. Roughly five DR-DQ haplotypes were handled as single units for association and clustering, since linkage in the cohort was strong. A later analysis re-analyzed previously published TCR beta repertoires from 600 to 850 donors and added high-resolution HLA genotyping to study TCR occurrence patterns. Donor age, sex, ethnicity and CMV serostatus were compiled together with the repertoire data. Rather than using new phenotypic data, the later analysis identified candidate immune exposures from TCR beta sequences and from how often those sequences occurred across donors. In addition to the first cohort of roughly 670 subjects, a separate validation cohort of about 120 different subjects was used. Among some 400 genotyped donors of the cohort, an average of around 250,000 unique TCR beta nucleotide sequences was sequenced per donor, of which about 19% were non-productive. On the study overall, not on this receptor specifically: Compared with equally common non-associated chains, HLA-associated TCR beta chains in a later analysis were more clonally expanded and had lower generation probabilities. CMV serostatus was the only immune exposure information available for the cohort. According to a later analysis, parvovirus B19, influenza, CMV and Epstein-Barr virus appeared linked to several top co-occurrence clusters. In vitro tests confirmed that a few of the cytomegalovirus-associated TCR beta chains recognize cytomegalovirus antigens. Because HLA typing was unavailable for some donors at each locus, only the typed subset was used in association tests. In the study, approximately 160 TCR beta chains were listed as associated with cytomegalovirus. A later analysis found that TCR association rates varied across HLA loci, with DRB1 alleles showing the most associated TCRs and HLA-C alleles the fewest. A cluster of highly shared sequence variants was judged likely to be a technical artifact of the sequencing pipeline. Correlated functional status among segregating V segments might reflect linkage disequilibrium, but an unknown experimental factor could not be ruled out. A further reported finding was that TCR beta sequences accurately predicted the HLA-A and HLA-B alleles for most subjects in the first cohort. V-gene and J-gene trimming of TCR beta chains was associated with a missense DCLRE1C variant in a later genetic analysis, and the association was replicated in an independent cohort. Most TCR sequences were seen in very few donors, while some public TCRs were found in many individuals. When HLA alleles, especially DR and DQ, strongly co-occurred, attributing TCR associations to individual alleles was difficult. Roughly uniform sequencing depth across donors was assumed in presence/absence analyses, although this assumption may not hold. Because counts were too low, fewer than 20 rarely observed V segments, including chromosome 9 orphons, were excluded from the earlier analysis of several hundred of the donors. In a later analysis, some 17,000 TCR beta sequences were associated with specific HLA alleles at a false discovery rate of 0.05. According to the authors, the approach could potentially be generalized to other disease states and immunological phenotypes. Some IMGT-functional V segments, including TRBV6-2 and TRBV6-3, could not be told apart with the 87-base-pair reads, so those segments were excluded. According to a later genetic analysis, donors in an Asian-associated ancestry cluster had fewer N-insertions in productive TCRs than the approximately 610-donor mean. The classifier was reported to diagnose cytomegalovirus status with high specificity and sensitivity in both the original and validation cohorts. Only TCR beta chains were sequenced in this cohort, and the absence of alpha or paired-chain data limited detectable features. In an earlier analysis of roughly 560 of the donors, most TCR beta V segments were observed in productive rearrangements about 90% or about 30% of the time, broadly matching IMGT annotations. Most CMV-associated TCR beta chains appeared to be HLA-restricted in a later analysis, and the HLA associations seemed to be driven largely by CMV exposure.

A note on this clone: The antigen it binds to is not known. No much larger clone is present one base from it, and per-base qualities are unavailable.

The CDR3 runs 14 amino acids, cysteine and phenylalanine included. Only the CDR3 DNA stays, 42 bases, in frame from base 1. The CDR1 and CDR2 encoded by the germline V gene are SGDLS and YYNGEE. Trimming leaves V shorter by 7 bases and J shorter by 11 bases, with the junction holding 6 bases beyond the gene matches. Preparation of the library involved the immunoSEQ multiplex PCR assay. A mixture of 60 forward primers for TCR Vbeta segments and 13 reverse primers for TCR Jbeta segments was used in the multiplex PCR. The CDR3 region of rearranged TCR beta genes was amplified from genomic DNA with a multiplex PCR assay. The Illumina HiSeq System was used to sequence the amplified TCR beta libraries as 87-base-pair reads. Per the authors' processing: A later analysis tallied approximately 87 million unique TCR beta chains across the approximately 670 repertoires, and about 10 million of those chains were shared by two or more donors. Raw reads were error-corrected and collapsed into unique sequences by a nearest-neighbor algorithm in which closely related sequences were merged to remove PCR and sequencing errors. Alignment of CDR3 sequences to IMGT reference sequences was used to assign V, D and J gene segments. For a sequence to be retained, at least a six-nucleotide match to both a V gene segment and a J gene segment was required. A rearrangement counted as productive if the CDR3 had no stop codons and remained in frame with V and J, and every other rearrangement counted as non-productive. CDR3 was defined according to IMGT convention as the region running from the second conserved V-encoded cysteine to the conserved J-encoded phenylalanine. Sequences without an unambiguous match to a single V gene segment were excluded from the earlier analysis of several hundred of the donors. In an earlier analysis of around 600 of the donors, V segments were called functional above 56.7% productive rearrangements and were called segregating when the between-donor standard deviation exceeded 5%. A statistical classification framework was developed to diagnose cytomegalovirus status using the catalog of TCR beta chain sequences. In a later analysis, TCR nucleotide sequences were compared against IMGT/GENE-DB human TR gene sequences so that V and J genes could be assigned. In a later analysis, CDR3 sequences and most-parsimonious VDJ recombination scenarios were assigned using the TCRdist pipeline. In a later analysis, every TCR beta chain was defined by the combination of its CDR3 amino acid sequence and its V-gene family, and reads without a unique V-gene family were dropped. A later analysis removed 600 or so highly shared, low-generation-probability nucleotide sequences to deal with suspected cross-contamination and a sequencing artifact. In a later analysis, a clonal expansion index for each public chain was calculated from normalized within-repertoire ranks of inferred template counts. In a later analysis, generation probabilities were computed with a VDJ recombination model fitted to out-of-frame rearrangements, and the resulting probabilities were checked against IGoR. Hypergeometric tests were used in a later analysis to score TCR-TCR, TCR-HLA and TCR-CMV co-occurrence, with a repertoire-size bias correction applied to the TCR pairs. In a later analysis, false discovery rates were estimated by permuting HLA or CMV assignments 20 times. In a later analysis, co-occurring TCRs were grouped with DBSCAN, and TCRdist sequence similarity was added when clustering was performed within HLA-allele-positive subsets. Repertoires with fewer than 30,000 or more than 120,000 public chains were left out of co-occurrence clustering, as were a handful of repertoires with anomalous nucleotide sharing. Here the immuneACCESS table is served through TCRdb, limited to in-frame sequences with V and J called. Missing clones are a known gap in these copies; in checked studies unresolved V genes cover under half, and the rest lacks a known reason. V and J calls and clone size follow that table, whereas D and trimming were derived from the DNA. For this sample there are approximately 52,000 clones; 60% to 80% appear just once. The ten largest account for more than 2.5% of the sample.

The cohort consisted of 600 or so healthy bone marrow donors. Cohort members were all nominally healthy when sampled, although unrecorded immune exposures were likely present. The donor was CMV seronegative and belonged to the group of more than 300 seronegative cohort members. A peripheral blood sample was provided by each donor, and peripheral blood mononuclear cells were used for TCR beta sequencing. Genomic DNA extraction from the blood cell samples was performed with the Qiagen DNeasy Blood Extraction Kit. This chain joins TRBV9 to TRBJ2-1, with 16 bases aligning to TRBD2. The TCR comes from a female donor in good health and CMV-seronegative. Sequencing was performed on PBMCs. Here the CDR3 is given as CASLPGLAGGQQFF. The bases are TGTGCCAGCCTACCGGGACTAGCGGGAGGGCAGCAGTTCTTC. The reference TRBV9 and TRBJ2-1 proteins fill in what lies around the CDR3, so the full variable domain reads DSGVTQTPKHLITATGQRVTLRCSPRSGDLSVYWYQQSLDQGLQFLIQYYNGEERAKGNILERFSAQQFPDLHSELNLSSLELGDSALYFCASLPGLAGGQQFFGPGTRLTVL.